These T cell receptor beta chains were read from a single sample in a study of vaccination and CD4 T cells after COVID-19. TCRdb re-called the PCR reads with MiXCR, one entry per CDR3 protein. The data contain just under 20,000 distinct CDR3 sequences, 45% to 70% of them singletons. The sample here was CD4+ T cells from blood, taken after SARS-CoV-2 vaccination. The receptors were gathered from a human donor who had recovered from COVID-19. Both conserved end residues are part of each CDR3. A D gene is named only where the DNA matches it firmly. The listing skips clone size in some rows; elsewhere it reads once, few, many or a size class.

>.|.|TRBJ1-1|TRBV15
TGTGCCACCAGCAGAGGATGGACCAGAATTTATTCTGAAGCTTTCTTT
CATSRGWTRIYSEAFF
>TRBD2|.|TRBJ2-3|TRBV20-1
TGCAGTGCTAGGGAAGGTACGGGACTAGCGGACACAGATACGCAGTATTTT
CSAREGTGLADTDTQYF
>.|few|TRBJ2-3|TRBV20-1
TGCAGTGGCAGCGATTTCAGACTGGGCGGGGATACGCAGTATTTT
CSGSDFRLGGDTQYF
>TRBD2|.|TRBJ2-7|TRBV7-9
TGTGCCAGCAGCGCTCGCCGACTAGCGGGAGCATACGAGCAGTACTTC
CASSARRLAGAYEQYF
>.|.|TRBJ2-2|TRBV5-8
TGTGCCAGCAGCTCCGGCTCTTCCGGGGAGCTGTTTTTT
CASSSGSSGELFF
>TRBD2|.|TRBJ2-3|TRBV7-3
TGTGCCAGCAGCTTGGATGGGGCGGGGGGAGCCACAGATACGCAGTATTTT
CASSLDGAGGATDTQYF
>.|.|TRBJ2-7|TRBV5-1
TGCGCCAGCAGCTTAGAGCGGGACAAGCAGTACTTC
CASSLERDKQYF
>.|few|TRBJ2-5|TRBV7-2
TGTGCCAGCAGCGTAGGGCCTCCTCACGAGACCCAGTACTTC
CASSVGPPHETQYF
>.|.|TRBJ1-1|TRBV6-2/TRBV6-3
TGTGCCAGCAGTTACGGAGGGGGTGGGGGCACTGAAGCTTTCTTT
CASSYGGGGGTEAFF
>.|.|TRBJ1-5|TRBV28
TGTGCCAGCAGCCCATTTCCTCGCCGGGCCGACAATCAGCCCCAGCATTTT
CASSPFPRRADNQPQHF
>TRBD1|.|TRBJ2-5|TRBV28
TGTGCCAGAGGACAGGGGGTATGGGAGACCCAGTACTTC
CARGQGVWETQYF
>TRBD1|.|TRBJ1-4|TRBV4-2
TGTGCCAGCAGCCAAGTGGCAGGGGGTGCAACTAATGAAAAACTGTTTTTT
CASSQVAGGATNEKLFF
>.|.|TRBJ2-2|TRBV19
TGTGCCACCCAACCCAGGTTGCGCGGGGAGCTGTTTTTT
CATQPRLRGELFF
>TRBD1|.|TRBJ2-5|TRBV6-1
TGTGCCGGCATCAACAGGGGGGCCCAAGAGACCCAGTACTTC
CAGINRGAQETQYF
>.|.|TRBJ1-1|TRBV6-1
TGTGCCAGCAGTGATATGGAGGGAGAAACTGAAGCTTTCTTT
CASSDMEGETEAFF
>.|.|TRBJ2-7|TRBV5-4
TGTGCCAGCAGCTTGGACCTGAACTCCTACGAGCAGTACTTC
CASSLDLNSYEQYF
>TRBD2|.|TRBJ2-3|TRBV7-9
TGTGCCAGCAGCCGAGGTACTAGCGAACTTGGGGGCACAGATACGCAGTATTTT
CASSRGTSELGGTDTQYF
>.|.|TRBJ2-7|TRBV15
TGTGCCACCAGCAGACAAATGAGCCCTGGACAGAACGAGCAGTACTTC
CATSRQMSPGQNEQYF
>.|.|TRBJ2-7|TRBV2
TGTGCCAGCAGGTGGACAGAGAGTTACGAGCAGTACTTC
CASRWTESYEQYF
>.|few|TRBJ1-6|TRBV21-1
TGTGCCAGCAGCAAAGAGGAAAGCCTAAATTCACCCCTCCACTTT
CASSKEESLNSPLHF